This T cell receptor (beta chain) was observed in a study of Ad26.COV2.S vaccination and SARS-CoV-2 variants. Study in general: Administration of Ad26.COV2.S was intramuscular, either once or twice 56 days apart. Study-level points and caveats: Post-vaccination spike-specific CD8+ and CD4+ T cell responses reportedly had substantial breadth. Overall T cell responses may have been underestimated by the analyses of TCR breadth and depth.

Repertoires were generated with immunoSEQ multiplex PCR, while TCRdb's copy carries only in-frame clones and drops some. The sample contains about 680,000 clones, more than 70% of which appear only once. Sample treatment: some 20 received Ad26.COV2.S at low or high dose, single or two shots; a few received placebo; per-sample allocation not given. The samples were gathered on day 63 after the first injection of vaccine or placebo. A few counts support this clone. Its specificity is unknown. The ends were cut back, 5 bases at V and 4 bases at J, with 9 bases in the middle. CDR3 length equals 13 residues.

This sequence originates from a person between 18 and 59 years old who received the Ad26.COV2.S COVID-19 vaccine or a placebo. The chain joins TRBV12-3 or TRBV12-4 to TRBJ1-5; no firm D call. The sample in question was peripheral blood, obtained in a trial of Ad26.COV2.S vaccine versus placebo. CDR3 nucleotides: TGTGCCAGCAGTATACGTCCGAATCAGCCCCAGCATTTT. Translating it yields CASSIRPNQPQHF.